This entry lists 21 T cell receptor beta chains sequenced from one sample in a study of identical twins. TCRdb independently ran MiXCR on the 5' RACE reads; one entry per CDR3 protein. The sample carries fewer than 350,000 distinct CDR3 sequences, less than 9% recorded once. In addition, the sample was reused for a study of yellow fever vaccine responses in identical twins.

Sequences were obtained from memory (CD45RO+) T cells sorted from blood. The source of these receptors is a young woman in good health.

CDR3 sequence: CSARHPTGTGYEQYF. CDR3 DNA: TGCAGTGCTAGACACCCAACCGGGACAGGCTACGAGCAGTACTTC. The chain employs TRBV20-1 and TRBJ2-7; TRBD1 matches 8 bases. Germline V lookup: CDR1 DFQATT, CDR2 SNEGSKA (reference sequence). The CDR3 contains 15 residues. V shed 2 bases, J shed 3 bases, and the junction held 9 bases outside the gene matches.

This clonotype was counted a few times. The chain uses TRBV6-1 and TRBJ1-1, with D possibly TRBD1 on 5 matching bases. Trimming removed 5 bases from V and 5 bases from J, with 15 bases in between. Germline CDR1 reads MNHNS; CDR2 reads SASEGT. The CDR3 spans 14 residues. CDR3 nucleotides: TGTGCCAGCAGTCCTCAGGGAGCATCGACTGAAGCTTTCTTT. This sequence encodes CASSPQGASTEAFF.

This clonotype was counted at least ten times. This chain links TRBV7-7 with TRBJ2-5; D uncertain. This CDR3 is built from 13 residues. Trimming took off 1 base at V and 2 bases at J, with 5 bases between the two ends. Per the germline V gene, CDR1 is SSHAT and CDR2 is FNYEAQ (reference sequence). Here the CDR3 DNA reads TGTGCCAGCAGCTTAGGCAGGCAAGAGACCCAGTACTTC. Encoded protein: CASSLGRQETQYF.

V is TRBV29-1 and J is TRBJ2-5; TRBD2 agrees at 11 bases. There are 14 residues in the CDR3. Germline trimming cut 2 bases from V and 5 bases from J; bases unmatched to any gene: 4. CDR1 and CDR2 (germline): SQVTM, ANQGSEA. The chain's CDR3 is CSVETSGRGETQYF. DNA for the CDR3: TGCAGCGTTGAAACTAGCGGGAGAGGTGAGACCCAGTACTTC.

The chain has TRBV5-1 and TRBJ1-2; D might be TRBD1 (5 bases). The CDR3 has 16 amino acids. Germline loops: CDR1 SGHRS, CDR2 YFSETQ. The V end was cut by 4 bases, the J end by 5 bases, with 21 bases between. The DNA for the CDR3 is TGCGCCAGCAGCGCCTTACCGGACAAGGGAATTTATGGCTACACCTTC. Protein: CASSALPDKGIYGYTF.

This clonotype was counted at least ten times. The chain couples TRBV5-6 to TRBJ2-1; 8 bases match TRBD2. J lost 12 bases, V lost 3 bases, and 2 bases had no gene match. CDR1 SGHDT and CDR2 YYEEEE come from the germline V gene. CDR3 size: 11 residues. Here the CDR3 DNA reads TGTGCCAGCAGCTCGGGGGGGCGGCAGTTCTTC. Residues: CASSSGGRQFF.

In this sample, this clonotype turned up a few times. V gene TRBV10-2 combines with J gene TRBJ1-2, with D perhaps matching TRBD1 (6 bases). V was cut by 8 bases and J by 3 bases, with 10 bases left in between. CDR3 length equals 12 residues. Germline-derived CDR1 and CDR2 are WSHSY and SAAADI. The CDR3 DNA reads as TGCGCCAGCTCCGGGGGCTACTATGGCTACACCTTC. Its protein product is CASSGGYYGYTF.

This clonotype was counted many times. The chain joins TRBV6-1 to TRBJ1-5; 7 bases map to TRBD1. From germline, CDR1 is MNHNS and CDR2 SASEGT. V lost 5 bases and J lost 4; bases outside the gene matches: 5. This CDR3 is 14 amino acids long. As DNA, the CDR3 is TGTGCCAGCAGTCCCGGACAGGTTAATCAGCCCCAGCATTTT. It yields the protein CASSPGQVNQPQHF.

Remarks on this clonotype: Its ends do not fully match the called genes, so a read error is possible. The chain combines TRBV12-3 or TRBV12-4 with TRBJ2-1; 9 bases map to TRBD1. CDR3 length: 16 residues. CDR3 loop: CASSLGGTGPRNEQLF. CDR3 nucleotide sequence: TGTGCCAGCAGTTTAGGGGGGACAGGGCCAAGGAATGAGCAGCTCTTC.

This clonotype appeared many times. V usage is TRBV12-3 or TRBV12-4 and J usage is TRBJ2-3; 11 bases are shared with TRBD2. The CDR3 extends over 16 amino acids. J was trimmed by 2 bases and V by 5 bases; bases with no gene match: 6. CDR3 region: CASSEGLAGPTDTQYF. The CDR3 bases are TGTGCCAGCAGTGAAGGACTAGCGGGCCCCACAGATACGCAGTATTTT.

The J gene is TRBJ1-2, the V gene TRBV20-1, with D unresolved. In germline, CDR1 is DFQATT, CDR2 SNEGSKA (reference sequence). The CDR3 spans 13 residues. Trimming left V 5 bases short and J 3 bases short, with 13 bases between. The chain's CDR3 is CSAPEISHYGYTF. The CDR3, as DNA: TGCAGTGCTCCAGAGATAAGTCACTATGGCTACACCTTC.

This clonotype was seen at least ten times. The chain couples TRBV6-1 to TRBJ2-3; D possibly matches TRBD1 or TRBD2 (5 bases each). Between the trimmed V and J ends, which lost 6 bases and 0 bases, there was a span of 10 bases. The CDR3 sequence is 14 residues long. From germline, CDR1 is MNHNS and CDR2 SASEGT. In nucleotides, the CDR3 is TGTGCCAGCAGCGTGAGGGGAAGCACAGATACGCAGTATTTT. This sequence encodes CASSVRGSTDTQYF.

This clonotype was recorded a few times. The chain carries TRBV24-1 and TRBJ2-3; D might be TRBD1 or TRBD2, each matching 5 bases. Trimming removed 5 bases at V and 5 bases at J, with 22 bases between. Germline CDR1 is KGHDR and CDR2 is SFDVKD. This CDR3 has 17 amino acids. DNA for the CDR3: TGTGCCACCAGTGCTATCGAGGGACCACAATCCGGAGATACGCAGTATTTT. Amino acid sequence: CATSAIEGPQSGDTQYF.

This clonotype has a count of ten or more. CDR3 sequence reads: CASSTNRVRLFF. The CDR3 DNA is TGTGCCAGCAGTACAAACAGGGTCCGACTGTTTTTT. The J gene is TRBJ1-4, the V gene TRBV12-3 or TRBV12-4, with a tentative D call TRBD1 (6 bases). CDR3 size: 12 residues. V was clipped by 5 bases and J by 13 bases, with 14 bases between them.

The V and J genes are TRBV20-1 and TRBJ2-7; TRBD2 aligns across 8 bases. CDR1 DFQATT and CDR2 SNEGSKA come from the germline V gene (reference sequence). V was pared by 2 bases and J by 6 bases, with 6 bases of the junction left unmatched. The CDR3 runs 13 residues. In DNA, the CDR3 is TGCAGTGCTAGAAGCAGCGGGGGTGTCGAGCAGTACGTC. Amino acids: CSARSSGGVEQYV.

The chain has TRBV3-1 and TRBJ1-4; D call uncertain. The germline CDR1 and CDR2 sequences are LGHDT and YNNKEL (reference sequence). Trimming cost V 1 base and J 7 bases, with 13 bases left between them. This CDR3 region has 15 residues. The CDR3 coding sequence is TGTGCCAGCAGCCAAGCGCTGTCCAGGACTGAAAAACTGTTTTTT. Translated: CASSQALSRTEKLFF.

The CDR3 protein is CASSLGGQTTRHNSPLHF. CDR3 nucleotides: TGTGCCAGCAGCTTGGGTGGGCAAACGACAAGACATAATTCACCCCTCCACTTT. The chain couples TRBV5-5 to TRBJ1-6; D gene unclear. This CDR3 spans 18 amino acids. Trimming pared 0 bases from V and 5 bases from J, leaving 18 bases between. The germline gives CDR1 SGHKS, CDR2 YYEKEE (reference sequence).

This clonotype was recorded at least ten times. This chain connects TRBV28 to TRBJ2-2; D gene ambiguous. This CDR3 is 14 amino acids long. CDR1 is MDHEN, CDR2 SYDVKM, per germline. Trimming took 10 bases from V and 6 from J, leaving 18 bases between them. CDR3 nucleotide sequence: TGTGCCACCCGTCCCCTTACGGTCGCCGGGGAGCTGTTTTTT. Protein product: CATRPLTVAGELFF.

This clonotype came up many times. The chain links TRBV2 to TRBJ2-2; 7 bases are a match to TRBD1. CDR1 is SNHLY, CDR2 FYNNEI, per germline. This CDR3 is 15 amino acids long. J lost 4 bases, V lost 7 bases, and 9 bases had no gene match. The CDR3 loop reads CASNRQGSSTGELFF. The CDR3 DNA is TGTGCCAGCAACCGACAGGGCTCGAGCACCGGGGAGCTGTTTTTT.

There are a few counts of this clonotype. The genes are TRBV12-3 or TRBV12-4 and TRBJ2-2; 10 bases are a match to TRBD1. The CDR3 is made up of 18 amino acids. J gave up 0 bases and V 7 bases, and 11 bases lay outside the gene matches. The CDR3 protein is CASTRDRGVPSNTGELFF. Written as DNA, the CDR3 is TGTGCCAGCACCCGGGACAGGGGTGTTCCTTCGAACACCGGGGAGCTGTTTTTT.

Only a few counts were recorded for this clonotype. The rearrangement joins TRBV3-1 to TRBJ1-2; the D gene is possibly TRBD1 (5 bases). In germline, CDR1 is LGHDT, CDR2 YNNKEL (reference sequence). This CDR3 is 13 amino acids long. The ends were cut back, 0 bases at V and 8 bases at J, with 10 bases in the middle. The CDR3: CASSQEGVKGYTF. As DNA, the CDR3 is TGTGCCAGCAGCCAAGAGGGGGTAAAGGGCTACACCTTC. The full variable domain, rest sourced from reference TRBV3-1 and TRBJ1-2, is DTAVSQTPKYLVTQMGNDKSIKCEQNLGHDTMYWYKQDSKKFLKIMFSYNNKELIINETVPNRFSPKSPDKAHLNLHINSLELGDSAVYFCASSQEGVKGYTFGSGTRLTVV.